These 21 T cell receptor beta chains were all obtained from the same sample, sequenced in a study of T cells in Graves' hyperthyroidism and ophthalmopathy. Researchers amplified the TCR beta CDR3 regions from RNA transcripts. HTBI primers were employed in a first-round RT-PCR of the TCR CDR3. A single record per CDR3 protein comes from TCRdb applying MiXCR to the multiplex PCR reads. Found here are some 320,000 distinct CDR3 sequences, about 13% of them singletons; the top ten hold 30% to 35%. Sequencing was carried out using blood. Receptors originate from a woman between 35 and 50 years old with Graves' ophthalmopathy.

This clonotype was counted ten times or more. The chain has TRBV20-1 and TRBJ2-4; TRBD1 matches 10 bases. This CDR3 comprises 13 residues. V dropped 7 bases and J dropped 7; count of bases not matched to a gene: 7. Germline V CDR1 and CDR2: DFQATT, SNEGSKA (reference sequence). In DNA form, the CDR3 reads TGCAGTGGATTACCGGGACAGGGGAACATTCAGTACTTC. Protein sequence: CSGLPGQGNIQYF.

This clonotype has more than one count but fewer than ten. The chain recombines TRBV20-1 with TRBJ2-2, with 7 bases that match TRBD2. Trimming at V came to 1 base and at J to 4 bases, leaving 12 bases not matched to a gene. This CDR3 has 17 residues. Germline values: CDR1 DFQATT, CDR2 SNEGSKA (reference sequence). DNA for the CDR3: TGCAGTGCTAGAGCCTTCAATCAGGCTAGCGGCACCGGGGAGCTGTTTTTT. Translating gives CSARAFNQASGTGELFF.

There are many counts of this clonotype. The rearrangement links TRBV7-2 to TRBJ2-7; a possible D gene is TRBD1 (5 bases). CDR3 size: 13 residues. Germline V gene lookup returns CDR1 SGHTA and CDR2 FQGNSA. V was trimmed by 5 bases and J by 2 bases, leaving 10 bases between them. CDR3 in DNA: TGTGCCAGCAGCCCCAGACAGACCTACGAGCAGTACTTC. Its protein product is CASSPRQTYEQYF.

Notes on this clonotype: A junction boundary mismatches the germline segment, possibly from a read error. The chain employs TRBV19 and TRBJ1-1, with D possibly being TRBD1 (6 bases). CDR3 size: 14 residues. Germline V gene lookup returns CDR1 LNHDA and CDR2 SQIVND (reference sequence). The CDR3 loop is CTSSYPQGPFEAFF. The CDR3 DNA reads as TGTACCAGTAGTTACCCACAGGGACCTTTTGAAGCTTTCTTT.

This clonotype was observed a handful of times. The V and J genes are TRBV6-1 and TRBJ2-6; tentative D call: TRBD1 (5 bases). V lost 4 bases, J lost 7 bases, and 17 bases lay in between. Germline values: CDR1 MNHNS, CDR2 SASEGT. The CDR3 sequence is 16 residues long. CDR3 DNA sequence: TGTGCCAGCAGTGGTGAAGTCAGGGTAGGAGCCAACGTCCTGACTTTC. Residues: CASSGEVRVGANVLTF.

The chain links TRBV6-1 to TRBJ2-1, with TRBD1 matching 10 bases. Unmatched junction bases numbered 10, after V lost 5 bases and J lost 15 bases. The V gene's germline CDR1 is MNHNS and CDR2 SASEGT. CDR3 length: 13 residues. The CDR3: CASSSWTGGNLFF. The CDR3 DNA reads as TGTGCCAGCAGTTCCTGGACAGGGGGTAATCTGTTCTTC.

This clonotype was seen ten or more times. The CDR3 region is CAISGQMNTEAFF. The CDR3 nucleotides read TGTGCCATCAGTGGACAGATGAACACTGAAGCTTTCTTT. J is TRBJ1-1 and V is TRBV10-3; tentatively, D is TRBD1 (5 bases). The germline V gene encodes CDR1 ENHRY and CDR2 SYGVKD. There are 13 residues in the CDR3. Trimming stripped 4 bases from V and 0 bases from J, with 6 bases between.

This clonotype has a count of ten or more. CDR3 sequence reads: CSARAGGGPGSGNTIYF. DNA for the CDR3: TGCAGTGCTAGGGCCGGGGGCGGGCCTGGCTCTGGAAACACCATATATTTT. The V gene is TRBV20-1, the J gene TRBJ1-3; TRBD1 is a possible D gene (6 bases). V was cut by 3 bases and J by 0 bases, with 18 bases left in between. CDR3 length: 17 residues. In germline, CDR1 is DFQATT, CDR2 SNEGSKA (reference sequence).

This clonotype occurred a few times. The rearrangement links TRBV29-1 to TRBJ2-3; TRBD1 might be the D (6 bases). Germline V CDR1 and CDR2: SQVTM, ANQGSEA. The germline V and J ends were trimmed by 5 bases and 2 bases, with 11 bases remaining between them. The CDR3 has 13 residues. The CDR3 sequence: CSVKGGFTDTQYF. CDR3 bases: TGCAGCGTTAAAGGGGGTTTCACAGATACGCAGTATTTT.

This clonotype appeared many times. The rearrangement joins TRBV20-1 to TRBJ2-3; 8 nucleotides align to TRBD2. Germline V gives CDR1 DFQATT, CDR2 SNEGSKA (reference sequence). This CDR3 contains 13 residues. The J segment lost 3 bases and the V segment lost 2 bases, leaving 1 base of the junction unmatched. As DNA, the CDR3 is TGCAGTGCTAGACAGCGGGGGACAGATACGCAGTATTTT. This codes for CSARQRGTDTQYF.

This clonotype has a handful of counts. The chain is built from TRBV4-1 and TRBJ1-1; possibly TRBD1 for D (5 bases). The length of the CDR3 is 15 residues. V was pared by 3 bases and J by 0 bases, with 11 bases between. Germline lookup yields CDR1 MGHRA and CDR2 YSYEKL. For the CDR3, the DNA is TGCGCCAGCAGCCAGTCGGGGGTCATGAACACTGAAGCTTTCTTT. It codes for CASSQSGVMNTEAFF.

This clonotype appeared many times. The chain is built from TRBV10-3 and TRBJ1-1, with D hard to call. The V and J ends lost 8 bases and 5 bases respectively, with 12 bases between them. CDR1 and CDR2 from the germline V gene are ENHRY and SYGVKD. CDR3 length equals 12 residues. In nucleotides, the CDR3 is TGTGCCATCCGCGAGGGCGAGACTGAAGCTTTCTTT. Protein: CAIREGETEAFF.

This clonotype was found a few times. Here the CDR3 DNA reads TGCGCCAGCAGCCAAACAGGGGCCGGGGAGCTGTTTTTT. It codes for CASSQTGAGELFF. The chain uses TRBV4-1 and TRBJ2-2; TRBD1 aligns across 7 bases. Germline values: CDR1 MGHRA, CDR2 YSYEKL. This CDR3 has 13 amino acids. J gave up 6 bases and V 2 bases, and 0 bases lay outside the gene matches.

This clonotype was observed many times. The V and J genes are TRBV6-1 and TRBJ1-1; no clear D. CDR3 length equals 13 residues. Trimming left V 7 bases short and J 1 base short, with 10 bases between. CDR1 is MNHNS and CDR2 is SASEGT in the germline V gene. CDR3 sequence (DNA): TGTGCCAGCAAGACCCGGGAGAACACTGAAGCTTTCTTT. Protein: CASKTRENTEAFF.

This clonotype was detected a few times. The V gene is TRBV5-1, the J gene TRBJ1-5; 8 bases map to TRBD1. Losses at the gene ends were 4 bases for V and 10 bases for J; bases not matched to a gene: 10. CDR3 length: 14 residues. Germline CDR1 SGHRS, CDR2 YFSETQ. The CDR3 here is CASSQQTGEHPQHF. The CDR3, as DNA: TGCGCCAGCAGCCAACAGACAGGGGAACACCCCCAGCATTTT.

Ten or more counts support this clonotype. The V call is TRBV11-3, the J call TRBJ2-3, with TRBD2 matching over 7 bases. V trimming: 3 bases; J trimming: 0 bases; junction bases outside the gene matches: 6. Germline CDR1 and CDR2: SGHNT and YENEEA. CDR3 length equals 16 residues. This chain's CDR3 is CASSLVLATSTDTQYF. CDR3 coding DNA: TGTGCCAGCAGCTTGGTACTAGCGACTAGCACAGATACGCAGTATTTT.

This clonotype has ten or more counts. The chain employs TRBV5-5 and TRBJ2-1; TRBD1 matches 9 bases. Germline CDR1 is SGHKS and CDR2 is YYEKEE (reference sequence). V shed 4 bases and J 9 bases; nucleotides not matched to a gene: 17. CDR3 length equals 17 residues. The CDR3 loop reads CASSVGDRAVDFREQFF. CDR3 coding DNA: TGTGCCAGCAGCGTCGGGGACAGGGCCGTTGATTTTCGTGAGCAGTTCTTC.

The sample holds many counts of this clonotype. The rearrangement joins TRBV27 to TRBJ2-5; D gene uncertain. The germline V gene encodes CDR1 MNHEY and CDR2 SMNVEV (reference sequence). The CDR3 length is 16 residues. Deletions cut 4 bases from V and 4 bases from J, with 19 bases between. The CDR3 region has the DNA TGTGCCAGCAGTTCCACGGACGGAAAAAGGACAGAGACCCAGTACTTC. This translates into CASSSTDGKRTETQYF.

With respect to this clonotype: An end of the junction differs from the germline gene, which may be a read error. The chain recombines TRBV29-1 with TRBJ2-2; tentative D call: TRBD2 (6 bases). CDR3 length equals 13 residues. The germline gives CDR1 SQVTM, CDR2 ANQGSEA. The CDR3 sequence: CSGILADTGGLFF. CDR3 bases: TGCAGCGGGATCCTAGCCGACACCGGGGGGCTGTTTTTT.

This clonotype occurred many times. The J gene is TRBJ1-1, the V gene TRBV20-1; 8 bases are shared with TRBD1. CDR1 is DFQATT and CDR2 is SNEGSKA in the germline V gene (reference sequence). J was trimmed by 5 bases and V by 6 bases; bases with no gene match: 17. The CDR3 runs to 16 residues. The CDR3 DNA follows: TGCAGTGCCGAAAAGGCAGGGGGCCTTTGGAGTACTGAAGCTTTCTTT. This encodes CSAEKAGGLWSTEAFF.

This chain joins TRBV6-4 and TRBJ2-6; the D call may be TRBD1 or TRBD2 (5 bases each). CDR3 length equals 14 residues. Trimming took off 0 bases at V and 6 bases at J, with 6 bases between the two ends. Germline-derived CDR1 and CDR2 are MRHNA and SNTAGT. The CDR3 protein is CASSDSGEANVLTF. Here the CDR3 DNA reads TGTGCCAGCAGTGACTCGGGGGAGGCCAACGTCCTGACTTTC.